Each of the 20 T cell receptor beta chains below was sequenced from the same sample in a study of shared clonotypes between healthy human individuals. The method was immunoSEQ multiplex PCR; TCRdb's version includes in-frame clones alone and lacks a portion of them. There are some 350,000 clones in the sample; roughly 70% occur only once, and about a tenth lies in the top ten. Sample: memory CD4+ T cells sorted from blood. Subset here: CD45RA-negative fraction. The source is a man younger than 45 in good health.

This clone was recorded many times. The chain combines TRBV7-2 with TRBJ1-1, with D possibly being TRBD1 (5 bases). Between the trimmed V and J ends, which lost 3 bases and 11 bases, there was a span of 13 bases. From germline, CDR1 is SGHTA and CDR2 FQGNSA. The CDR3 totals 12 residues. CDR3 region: CASSLRGTPAFF. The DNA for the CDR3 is TGTGCCAGCAGCTTGAGAGGGACGCCGGCTTTCTTT.

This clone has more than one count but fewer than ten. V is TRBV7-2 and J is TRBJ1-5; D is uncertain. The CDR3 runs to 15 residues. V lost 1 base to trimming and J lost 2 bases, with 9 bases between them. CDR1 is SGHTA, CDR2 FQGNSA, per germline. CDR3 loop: CASSLDAGGNQPQHF. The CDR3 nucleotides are TGTGCCAGCAGCTTAGATGCCGGGGGCAATCAGCCCCAGCATTTT.

The CDR3 loop reads CASGDQGKTGELFF. The CDR3 DNA is TGTGCCAGCGGAGATCAGGGGAAGACCGGGGAGCTGTTTTTT. The rearrangement joins TRBV6-6 to TRBJ2-2; D is perhaps TRBD1 (6 bases). Germline CDR1 MNHNY, CDR2 SVGAGI (reference sequence). CDR3 length: 14 amino acids. V lost 8 bases to trimming and J lost 5 bases, with 15 bases between them.

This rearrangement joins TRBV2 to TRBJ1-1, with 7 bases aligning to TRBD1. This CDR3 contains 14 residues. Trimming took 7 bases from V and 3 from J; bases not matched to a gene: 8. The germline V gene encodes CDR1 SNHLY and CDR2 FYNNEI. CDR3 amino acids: CASTLNRGYTEAFF. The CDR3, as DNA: TGTGCCAGCACCTTGAACAGGGGATACACTGAAGCTTTCTTT.

The CDR3 sequence is CASSFWQFNTGELFF. For the CDR3, the DNA is TGCGCCAGCAGCTTTTGGCAGTTTAACACCGGGGAGCTGTTTTTT. The rearrangement uses TRBV5-1 and TRBJ2-2; D is unclear. The CDR3 totals 15 residues. Trimming stripped 2 bases from V and 2 bases from J, with 10 bases between. The germline V gene has CDR1 SGHRS and CDR2 YFSETQ.

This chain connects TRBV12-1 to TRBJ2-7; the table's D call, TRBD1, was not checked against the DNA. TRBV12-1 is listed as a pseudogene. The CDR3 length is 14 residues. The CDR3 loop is CATHPGTGVYEQYF. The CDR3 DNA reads TGTGCCACACACCCCGGGACAGGGGTTTACGAGCAGTACTTC.

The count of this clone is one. CDR3 bases: TGTGCCAGCAGCAGAGAGGGGCCATACGAGCAGTACTTC. It yields the protein CASSREGPYEQYF. The chain joins TRBV6-5 to TRBJ2-7; the D call may be TRBD1 or TRBD2 (5 bases each). Germline CDR1 reads MNHEY; CDR2 reads SVGAGI. The CDR3 has 13 amino acids. Trimming pared 6 bases from V and 4 bases from J, leaving 13 bases between.

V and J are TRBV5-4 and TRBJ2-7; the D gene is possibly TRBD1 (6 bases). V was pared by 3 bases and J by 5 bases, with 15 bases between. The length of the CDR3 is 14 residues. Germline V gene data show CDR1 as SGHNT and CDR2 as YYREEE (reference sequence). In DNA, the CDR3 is TGTGCCAGCAGCTATAGTCAGGGGATCAACGAGCAGTACTTC. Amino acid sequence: CASSYSQGINEQYF. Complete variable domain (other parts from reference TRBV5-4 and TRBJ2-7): ETGVTQSPTHLIKTRGQQVTLRCSSQSGHNTVSWYQQALGQGPQFIFQYYREEENGRGNFPPRFSGLQFPNYSSELNVNALELDDSALYLCASSYSQGINEQYFGPGTRLTVT.

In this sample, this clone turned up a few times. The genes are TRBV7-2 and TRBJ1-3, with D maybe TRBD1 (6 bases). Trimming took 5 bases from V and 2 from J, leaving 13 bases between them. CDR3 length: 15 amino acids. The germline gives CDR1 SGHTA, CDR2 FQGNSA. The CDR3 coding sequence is TGTGCCAGCAGCCCGTCGGGGGGCGCTGGAAACACCATATATTTT. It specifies CASSPSGGAGNTIYF.

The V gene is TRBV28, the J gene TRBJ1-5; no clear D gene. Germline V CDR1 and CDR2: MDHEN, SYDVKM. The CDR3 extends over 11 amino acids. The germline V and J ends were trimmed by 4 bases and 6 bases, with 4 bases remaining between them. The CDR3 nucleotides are TGTGCCAGCAGTTCCGTTCAGCCCCAGCATTTT. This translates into CASSSVQPQHF.

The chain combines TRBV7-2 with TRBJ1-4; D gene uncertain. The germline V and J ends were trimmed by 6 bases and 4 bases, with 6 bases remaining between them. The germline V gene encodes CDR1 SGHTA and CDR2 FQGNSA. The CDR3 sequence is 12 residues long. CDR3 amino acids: CASSRFNEKLFF. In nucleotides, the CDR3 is TGTGCCAGCAGTCGGTTTAATGAAAAACTGTTTTTT.

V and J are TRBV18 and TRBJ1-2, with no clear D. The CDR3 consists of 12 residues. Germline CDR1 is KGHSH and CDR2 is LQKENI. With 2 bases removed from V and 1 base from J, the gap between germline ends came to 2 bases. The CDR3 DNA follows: TGTGCCAGCTCACCAGATAACTATGGCTACACCTTC. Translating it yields CASSPDNYGYTF.

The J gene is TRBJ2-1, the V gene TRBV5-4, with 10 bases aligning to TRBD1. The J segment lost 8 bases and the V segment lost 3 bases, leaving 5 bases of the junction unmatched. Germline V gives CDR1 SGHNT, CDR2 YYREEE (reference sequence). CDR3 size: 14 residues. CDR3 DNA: TGTGCCAGCAGCTGGACAGGGGGTCACCATGAGCAGTTCTTC. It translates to CASSWTGGHHEQFF. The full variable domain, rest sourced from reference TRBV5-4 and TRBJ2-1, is ETGVTQSPTHLIKTRGQQVTLRCSSQSGHNTVSWYQQALGQGPQFIFQYYREEENGRGNFPPRFSGLQFPNYSSELNVNALELDDSALYLCASSWTGGHHEQFFGPGTRLTVL.

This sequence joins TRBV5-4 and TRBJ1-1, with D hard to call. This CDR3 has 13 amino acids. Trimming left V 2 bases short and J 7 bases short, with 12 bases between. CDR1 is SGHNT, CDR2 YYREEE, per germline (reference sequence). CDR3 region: CASSFNGPGEAFF. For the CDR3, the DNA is TGTGCCAGCAGCTTCAACGGACCAGGTGAAGCTTTCTTT.

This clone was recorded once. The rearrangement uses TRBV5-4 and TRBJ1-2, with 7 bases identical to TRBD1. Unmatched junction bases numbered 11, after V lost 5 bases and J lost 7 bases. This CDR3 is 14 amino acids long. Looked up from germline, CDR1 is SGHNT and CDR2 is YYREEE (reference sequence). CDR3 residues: CASSFVEGGGGYTF. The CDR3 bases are TGTGCCAGCAGTTTTGTCGAAGGGGGCGGTGGCTACACCTTC.

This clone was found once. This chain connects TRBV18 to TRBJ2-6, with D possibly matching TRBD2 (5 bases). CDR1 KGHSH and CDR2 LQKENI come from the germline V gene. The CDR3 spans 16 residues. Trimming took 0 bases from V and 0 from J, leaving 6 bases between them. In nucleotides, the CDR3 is TGTGCCAGCTCACCACCGGGGAGCTCTGGGGCCAACGTCCTGACTTTC. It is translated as CASSPPGSSGANVLTF.

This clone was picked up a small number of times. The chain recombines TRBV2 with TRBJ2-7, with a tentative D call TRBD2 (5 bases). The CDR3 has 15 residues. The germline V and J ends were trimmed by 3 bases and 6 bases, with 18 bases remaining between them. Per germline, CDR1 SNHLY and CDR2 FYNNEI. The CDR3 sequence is CASSEAKGAGSEQYF. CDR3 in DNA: TGTGCCAGCAGTGAGGCGAAGGGAGCTGGCTCCGAGCAGTACTTC.

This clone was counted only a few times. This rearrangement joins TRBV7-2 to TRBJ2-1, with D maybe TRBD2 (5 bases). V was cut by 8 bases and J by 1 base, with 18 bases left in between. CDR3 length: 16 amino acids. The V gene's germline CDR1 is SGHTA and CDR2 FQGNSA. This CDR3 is CASLPLGPGSYNEQFF. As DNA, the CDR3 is TGTGCCAGCTTACCCTTAGGACCGGGGTCCTACAATGAGCAGTTCTTC.

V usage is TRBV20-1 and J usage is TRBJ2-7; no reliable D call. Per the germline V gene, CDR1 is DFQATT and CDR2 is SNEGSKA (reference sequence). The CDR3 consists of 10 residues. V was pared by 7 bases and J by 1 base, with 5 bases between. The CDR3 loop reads CSVRSYEQYF. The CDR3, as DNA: TGCAGTGTAAGGTCCTACGAGCAGTACTTC.

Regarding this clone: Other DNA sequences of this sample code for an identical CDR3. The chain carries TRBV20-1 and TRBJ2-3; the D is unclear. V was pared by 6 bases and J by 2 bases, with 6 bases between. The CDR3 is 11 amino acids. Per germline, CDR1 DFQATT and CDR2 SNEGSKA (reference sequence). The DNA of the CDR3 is TGCAGTGCGGGGTACACAGATACGCAGTATTTT. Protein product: CSAGYTDTQYF.